This TCR beta chain was sequenced for a study of blood T cell repertoires in COVID-19. Study summary: COVID-19 samples from acute and convalescent phases originated in the United States, Italy and Spain. PBMCs, B-cell-depleted T cells, or T cells provided the cDNA or gDNA that made up the material.

TCRdb keeps only in-frame clones here, not all; method: immunoSEQ multiplex PCR. The data hold 150,000 or so clones, with 79% observed a single time. The V gene lost 10 bases and the J gene lost 0 bases, with 9 bases spanning the gap. This CDR3 has 13 amino acids. Germline V gene data show CDR1 as KGHDR and CDR2 as SFDVKD. Seattle's cohort entered during active infection and was followed longitudinally. This clone was seen repeatedly, ten times or more. The source is a woman aged 55-70 years with COVID-19, enrolled during active disease. Material: peripheral blood. The rearrangement links TRBV24-1 to TRBJ1-5, with unresolved D. As DNA, the CDR3 is TGTGCCACTAATGAGGATAGCAATCAGCCCCAGCATTTT. Residues: CATNEDSNQPQHF.